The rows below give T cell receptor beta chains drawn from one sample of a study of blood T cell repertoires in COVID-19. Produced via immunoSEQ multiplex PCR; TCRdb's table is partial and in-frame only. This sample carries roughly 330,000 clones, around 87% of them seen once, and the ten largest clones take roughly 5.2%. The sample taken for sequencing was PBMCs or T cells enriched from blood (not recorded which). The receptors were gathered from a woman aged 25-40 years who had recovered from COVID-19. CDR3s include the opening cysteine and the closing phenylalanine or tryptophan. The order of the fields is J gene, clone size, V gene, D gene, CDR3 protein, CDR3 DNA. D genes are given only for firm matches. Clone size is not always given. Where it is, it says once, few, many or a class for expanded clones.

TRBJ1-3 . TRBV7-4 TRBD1 CASSPYPGKTGENSGNTIYF TGTGCCAGCAGCCCGTACCCGGGGAAGACAGGGGAGAACTCTGGAAACACCATATATTTT
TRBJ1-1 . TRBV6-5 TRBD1 CASSYSPDRGTEAFF TGTGCCAGCAGTTACTCGCCGGACAGGGGCACTGAAGCTTTCTTT
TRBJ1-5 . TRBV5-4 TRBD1 CASSNGQGRNQPQHF TGTGCCAGCAGCAACGGACAGGGACGCAATCAGCCCCAGCATTTT
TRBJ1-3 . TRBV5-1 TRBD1 CASSADRGGGNTIYF TGCGCCAGCAGCGCGGACAGGGGGGGAGGAAACACCATATATTTT
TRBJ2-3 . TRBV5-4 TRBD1 CASSSQGAQEWGIQYF TGTGCCAGCAGCTCGCAGGGGGCGCAAGAGTGGGGCATTCAGTATTTT
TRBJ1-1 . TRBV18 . CASSQNTGGIGTEAFF TGTGCCAGCTCACAAAATACGGGGGGGATTGGTACTGAAGCTTTCTTT
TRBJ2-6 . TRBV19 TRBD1 CASSIRLTTGTGANVLTF TGTGCCAGTAGTATCCGACTAACGACAGGGACCGGGGCCAACGTCCTGACTTTC
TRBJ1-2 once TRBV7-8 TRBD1 CASSLVAGGYGYTF TGTGCCAGCAGCTTAGTGGCAGGGGGTTATGGCTACACCTTC
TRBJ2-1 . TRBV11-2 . CASSREVVNNEQFF TGTGCCAGCAGCCGGGAAGTGGTCAACAATGAGCAGTTCTTC
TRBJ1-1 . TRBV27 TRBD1 CASSSTGQGTEAFF TGTGCCAGCAGTTCCACAGGACAGGGCACTGAAGCTTTCTTT
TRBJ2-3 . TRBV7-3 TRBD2 CASSAKTSGGRWGTDTQYF TGTGCCAGCAGCGCCAAGACTAGCGGTGGTAGGTGGGGCACAGATACGCAGTATTTT
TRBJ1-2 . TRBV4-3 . CASSQGRSSLVYTF TGCGCCAGCAGCCAAGGGAGATCGAGTCTGGTCTACACCTTC
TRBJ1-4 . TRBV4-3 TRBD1 CASSQEGTGGEKLFF TGCGCCAGCAGCCAAGAGGGAACAGGGGGAGAAAAACTGTTTTTT
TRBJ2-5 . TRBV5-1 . CASSLDTSGGGKETQYF TGCGCCAGCAGCTTGGATACGAGTGGCGGGGGCAAAGAGACCCAGTACTTC
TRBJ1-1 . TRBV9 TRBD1 CASSATGVGTEAFF TGTGCCAGCAGCGCGACAGGGGTGGGCACTGAAGCTTTCTTT
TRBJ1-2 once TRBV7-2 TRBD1 CASSSTSGTEGYGYTF TGTGCCAGCAGCTCTACCTCCGGGACAGAAGGCTATGGCTACACCTTC
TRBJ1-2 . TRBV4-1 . CASSQGRGSGYTF TGCGCCAGCAGCCAAGGGAGGGGTAGTGGCTACACCTTC
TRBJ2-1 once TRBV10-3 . CAISETEGNEQFF TGTGCCATCAGTGAGACTGAGGGTAATGAGCAGTTCTTC
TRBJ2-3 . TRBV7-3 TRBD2 CASSPNPRGVRDTQYF TGTGCCAGCAGCCCTAACCCGCGGGGGGTTCGAGATACGCAGTATTTT
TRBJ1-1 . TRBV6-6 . CASSPLAGSAGEAFF TGTGCCAGCAGCCCACTTGCGGGTTCGGCAGGTGAAGCTTTCTTT
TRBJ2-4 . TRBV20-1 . CSALKNIQYF TGCAGTGCTCTGAAAAACATTCAGTACTTC
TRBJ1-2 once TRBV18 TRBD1 CASSPMDRARGYTF TGTGCCAGCTCACCCATGGACAGGGCTCGTGGCTACACCTTC
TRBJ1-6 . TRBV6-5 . CASRGRDNSPLHF TGTGCCAGCAGGGGCAGGGATAATTCACCCCTCCACTTT
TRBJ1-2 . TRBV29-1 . CSVEDFAGYGYTF TGCAGCGTTGAAGATTTTGCCGGGTACGGCTACACCTTC